This is a list of T cell receptor beta chains from one sample in a study of tumor-infiltrating lymphocytes in localized non-small cell lung cancer. Sequencing used immunoSEQ multiplex PCR; TCRdb keeps in-frame clones, though not all of them. The sample includes thousands of clones, less than 70% of them seen just once. Sample: uninvolved lung tissue not adjacent to the tumor. These receptors all come from a human donor with non-small cell lung cancer. CDR3s include the opening cysteine and the closing phenylalanine or tryptophan. D genes are given only for firm matches. Clone size is shown for a subset of rows, as once, few, many or a class of expanded clone.

D gene	J gene	clone size	V gene	CDR3 length	CDR3 protein	CDR3 DNA
TRBD1	TRBJ2-1	-	TRBV6-5	16	CASSYSNRGPYNEQFF	TGTGCCAGCAGTTACTCGAACAGGGGGCCCTACAATGAGCAGTTCTTC
TRBD1	TRBJ2-1	once	TRBV6-1	14	CASSDHRGRNEQFF	TGTGCCAGCAGTGACCACAGGGGGAGGAATGAGCAGTTCTTC
-	TRBJ1-1	medium-sized	TRBV27	15	CASRTPRAGADEAFF	TGTGCCAGCAGGACCCCTCGGGCAGGGGCGGATGAAGCTTTCTTT
-	TRBJ2-1	-	TRBV7-6	17	CASSLGAGLSSYNEQFF	TGTGCCAGCAGCTTAGGGGCGGGCTTGAGCTCCTACAATGAGCAGTTCTTC
TRBD1	TRBJ1-1	-	TRBV6-1	14	CASSWDRKTIEAFF	TGTGCCAGCAGTTGGGACAGAAAGACGATTGAAGCTTTCTTT
TRBD1	TRBJ1-3	few	TRBV27	15	CASSRTGQAGNTIYF	TGTGCCAGCAGTCGGACAGGGCAGGCTGGAAACACCATATATTTT
-	TRBJ1-2	medium-sized	TRBV30	15	CAWRRGATSMGGYTF	TGTGCCTGGAGGCGGGGTGCAACCTCCATGGGGGGCTACACCTTC
-	TRBJ1-1	-	TRBV28	13	CASSLGANTEAFF	TGTGCCAGCAGTTTGGGGGCGAACACTGAAGCTTTCTTT
-	TRBJ2-6	-	TRBV11-2	13	CASSLAGANVLTF	TGTGCCAGCAGCTTAGCTGGGGCCAACGTCCTGACTTTC
TRBD1	TRBJ2-6	-	TRBV5-6	18	CASSWGSGGLDGANVLTF	TGTGCCAGCAGCTGGGGGTCAGGGGGCTTGGATGGGGCCAACGTCCTGACTTTC
-	TRBJ2-3	few	TRBV4-1	16	CASSQGAATSTDTQYF	TGCGCCAGCAGCCAAGGTGCCGCGACTAGCACAGATACGCAGTATTTT
TRBD1	TRBJ1-2	-	TRBV30	13	CAWMHRGNYGYTF	TGTGCCTGGATGCACAGGGGTAACTATGGCTACACCTTC
-	TRBJ1-1	-	TRBV6-1	14	CASSENPPGSEAFF	TGTGCCAGCAGTGAAAACCCCCCAGGGTCTGAAGCTTTCTTT
TRBD2	TRBJ2-2	-	TRBV19	18	CASSISGTPRGGTGELFF	TGTGCCAGTAGTATCTCCGGGACTCCGAGGGGAGGGACCGGGGAGCTGTTTTTT
TRBD2	TRBJ2-1	-	TRBV14	13	CASSPGGSGEQFF	TGTGCCAGCAGCCCGGGGGGGTCGGGTGAGCAGTTCTTC
-	TRBJ2-5	-	TRBV18	14	CASSNQGVQETQYF	TGTGCCAGCTCAAACCAAGGGGTCCAAGAGACCCAGTACTTC
-	TRBJ2-7	-	TRBV4-2	12	CASSQEVHEQYF	TGTGCCAGCAGCCAAGAGGTCCACGAGCAGTACTTC
TRBD1	TRBJ1-1	-	TRBV4-3	17	CASSQGSSGGAGTEAFF	TGCGCCAGCAGCCAGGGCTCGTCAGGGGGCGCGGGTACTGAAGCTTTCTTT
TRBD1	TRBJ1-5	-	TRBV7-2	16	CASSLGGTAGGQPQHF	TGTGCCAGCAGCTTGGGGGGGACAGCGGGCGGCCAGCCCCAGCATTTT
-	TRBJ2-1	-	TRBV30	14	CASWTPSSYNEQFF	TGTGCCTCCTGGACGCCAAGCTCCTACAATGAGCAGTTCTTC
TRBD1	TRBJ1-6	-	TRBV5-1	17	CASSAGTGDYLNSPLHF	TGCGCCAGCAGCGCCGGGACAGGCGATTACCTAAATTCACCCCTCCACTTT
-	TRBJ2-3	-	TRBV7-2	12	CASSFITNTQYF	TGTGCCAGCAGCTTCATAACCAATACGCAGTATTTT
TRBD1	TRBJ1-5	-	TRBV19	15	CASSITPGGRQPQHF	TGTGCCAGTAGTATAACTCCAGGGGGCAGACAGCCCCAGCATTTT
-	TRBJ1-2	-	TRBV6-5	15	CASSYGGSSNYGYTF	TGTGCCAGCAGTTACGGTGGGTCGTCTAACTATGGCTACACCTTC
-	TRBJ1-1	-	TRBV6-5	14	CASSYSGTWTEAFF	TGTGCCAGCAGTTACTCTGGGACCTGGACTGAAGCTTTCTTT
TRBD1	TRBJ1-3	-	TRBV6-5	16	CASSYGADRERNTIYF	TGTGCCAGCAGTTACGGGGCGGACAGGGAGAGAAACACCATATATTTT
-	TRBJ1-4	-	TRBV11-2	15	CASSLGGATNEKLFF	TGTGCCAGCAGCTTAGGTGGTGCCACTAATGAAAAACTGTTTTTT
TRBD1	TRBJ1-5	-	TRBV11-3	17	CASSLRNRDRSNQPQHF	TGTGCCAGCAGCTTAAGGAACCGGGACAGAAGCAATCAGCCCCAGCATTTT
-	TRBJ1-2	-	TRBV7-9	13	CASSPQGSYGYTF	TGTGCCAGCAGCCCACAGGGATCCTATGGCTACACCTTC
TRBD1	TRBJ2-3	-	TRBV4-1	16	CASSQRGQGWTDTQYF	TGCGCCAGCAGCCAACGCGGACAGGGTTGGACAGATACGCAGTATTTT
TRBD1	TRBJ1-2	medium-sized	TRBV19	15	CASSDGQGVIRGYTF	TGTGCCAGTAGCGACGGACAGGGGGTAATACGGGGCTACACCTTC
-	TRBJ1-6	few	TRBV6-5	15	CASSIGRDYNSPLHF	TGTGCCAGCAGTATAGGACGGGACTATAATTCACCCCTCCACTTT
-	TRBJ1-1	once	TRBV11-3	11	CASSWGTEAFF	TGTGCCAGCAGCTGGGGCACTGAAGCTTTCTTT